This T cell receptor beta chain comes out of a study of TIL therapy for anti-PD-1-resistant metastatic lung cancer. The libraries were made with immunoSEQ v3. Assay used: immunoSEQ multiplex PCR; TCRdb lists only in-frame clones, some missing. Here the sample spans 35,000 to 55,000 clones, approximately 79% being singletons. Germline-derived CDR1 and CDR2 are SNHLY and FYNNEI. The CDR3 sequence is 14 residues long. Trimming stripped 7 bases from V and 0 bases from J, with 13 bases between. Indicated time point: pre-treatment sample, taken before nivolumab and TIL therapy. The TCR originated in a man between 65 and 80 years old with non-small cell lung cancer. The specimen was blood, collected at baseline. The chain combines TRBV2 with TRBJ2-7; weak D call: TRBD1 (6 bases). CDR3 sequence: CASMTDRSSYEQYF. Written as DNA, the CDR3 is TGTGCCAGCATGACGGACAGAAGCTCCTACGAGCAGTACTTC.